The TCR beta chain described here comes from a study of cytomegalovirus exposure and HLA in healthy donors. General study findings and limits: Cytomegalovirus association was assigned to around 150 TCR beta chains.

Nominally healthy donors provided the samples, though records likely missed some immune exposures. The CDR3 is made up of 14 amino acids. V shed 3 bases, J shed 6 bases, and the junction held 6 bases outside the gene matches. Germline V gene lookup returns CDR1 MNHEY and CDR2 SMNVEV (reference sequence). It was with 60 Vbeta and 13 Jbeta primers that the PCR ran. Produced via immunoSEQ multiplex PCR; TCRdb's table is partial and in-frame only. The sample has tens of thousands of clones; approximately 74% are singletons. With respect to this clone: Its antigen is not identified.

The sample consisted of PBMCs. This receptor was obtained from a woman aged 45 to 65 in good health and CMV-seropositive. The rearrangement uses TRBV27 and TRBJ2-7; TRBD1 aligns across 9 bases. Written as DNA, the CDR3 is TGTGCCAGCAGTTTCGACAGGGGGGGAGGCGAGCAGTACTTC. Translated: CASSFDRGGGEQYF.